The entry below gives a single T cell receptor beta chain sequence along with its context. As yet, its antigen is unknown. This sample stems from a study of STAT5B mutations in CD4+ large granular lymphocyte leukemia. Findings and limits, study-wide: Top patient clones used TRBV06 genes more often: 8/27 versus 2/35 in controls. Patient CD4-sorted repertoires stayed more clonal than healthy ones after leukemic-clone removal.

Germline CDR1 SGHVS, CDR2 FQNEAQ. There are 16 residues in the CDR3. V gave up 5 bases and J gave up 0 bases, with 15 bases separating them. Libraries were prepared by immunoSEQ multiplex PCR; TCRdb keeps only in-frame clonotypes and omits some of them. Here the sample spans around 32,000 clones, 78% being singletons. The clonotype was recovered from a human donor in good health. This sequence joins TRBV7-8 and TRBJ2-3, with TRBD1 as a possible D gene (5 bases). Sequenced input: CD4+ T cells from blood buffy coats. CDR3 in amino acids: CASSVSQGTSTDTQYF. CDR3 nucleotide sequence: TGTGCCAGCAGCGTATCTCAGGGCACTAGCACAGATACGCAGTATTTT.